Presented here are 17 T cell receptor beta chains from one specimen sequenced in a study of identifying expanded T cells in peripheral blood. Clones were read by immunoSEQ multiplex PCR, and TCRdb kept only the in-frame ones, dropping some. This table holds 51,000 or so clones, around 82% found once. Sequencing input: blood. The receptors were gathered from a person aged 18 to 70 in good health.

V gene TRBV9 combines with J gene TRBJ2-2; D is ambiguous. This CDR3 spans 14 amino acids. The germline gives CDR1 SGDLS, CDR2 YYNGEE. Trimming pared 0 bases from V and 8 bases from J, leaving 11 bases between. The CDR3 nucleotides read TGTGCCAGCAGCGTAGTTAGGGTCGGAGGGGAGCTGTTTTTT. Translation: CASSVVRVGGELFF.

The CDR3 DNA reads as TGTGCCACCAGCAGAGGGGGTCAGCCCCAGCATTTT. Translated: CATSRGGQPQHF. The chain joins TRBV15 to TRBJ1-5; D call uncertain. Germline loops: CDR1 LNHNV, CDR2 YYDKDF (reference sequence). V gave up 1 base and J gave up 6 bases, with 4 bases separating them. CDR3 length: 12 residues. The full variable domain, completed using reference TRBV15 and TRBJ1-5, is DAMVIQNPRYQVTQFGKPVTLSCSQTLNHNVMYWYQQKSSQAPKLLFHYYDKDFNNEADTPDNFQSRRPNTSFCFLDIRSPGLGDTAMYLCATSRGGQPQHFGDGTRLSIL.

This chain joins TRBV11-2 and TRBJ2-2; possibly TRBD1 or TRBD2 for D (5 bases each). This CDR3 has 17 amino acids. V lost 0 bases and J 0 bases, leaving 11 bases between the germline ends. Looked up from germline, CDR1 is SGHAT and CDR2 is FQNNGV. The CDR3 sequence is CASSLEVSGPNTGELFF. CDR3 in DNA: TGTGCCAGCAGCTTAGAGGTCTCGGGGCCGAACACCGGGGAGCTGTTTTTT. Supplemented by reference TRBV11-2 and TRBJ2-2, the full variable domain reads EAGVAQSPRYKIIEKRQSVAFWCNPISGHATLYWYQQILGQGPKLLIQFQNNGVVDDSQLPKDRFSAERLKGVDSTLKIQPAKLEDSAVYLCASSLEVSGPNTGELFFGEGSRLTVL.

The chain combines TRBV11-3 with TRBJ2-1; TRBD1 matches at 9 bases. After removal of 5 bases from V and 5 bases from J, the junction contained 7 bases not matched to a gene. CDR3 length: 15 residues. Germline V gene data show CDR1 as SGHNT and CDR2 as YENEEA. This CDR3 reads CASSLRDRDHNEQFF. The CDR3 DNA sequence: TGTGCCAGCAGCCTCCGGGACAGGGACCACAATGAGCAGTTCTTC.

This clone was observed once. This chain joins TRBV27 and TRBJ2-1; D gene unclear. Germline V gives CDR1 MNHEY, CDR2 SMNVEV (reference sequence). Trimming shortened V by 6 bases and J by 7 bases, and 10 bases separated the two germline ends. This CDR3 has 12 amino acids. The CDR3 DNA reads as TGTGCCAGCAGCCGAGGCAAAAATGAGCAGTTCTTC. Its translation is CASSRGKNEQFF.

V gene TRBV27 combines with J gene TRBJ1-1; D is unclear. With 5 bases removed from V and 0 bases from J, the gap between germline ends came to 10 bases. The CDR3 covers 14 residues. Germline V gene data show CDR1 as MNHEY and CDR2 as SMNVEV (reference sequence). The CDR3, as DNA: TGTGCCAGCAGTAATAGAGAAATGAACACTGAAGCTTTCTTT. Amino acid sequence: CASSNREMNTEAFF.

The chain couples TRBV6-4 to TRBJ1-2; 7 positions agree with TRBD1. The V segment lost 0 bases and the J segment 0 bases; nucleotides outside the gene matches: 10. The CDR3 loop spans 18 amino acids. CDR1 is MRHNA and CDR2 is SNTAGT in the germline V gene. CDR3 protein: CASSDSSGTGEPNYGYTF. As DNA, the CDR3 is TGTGCCAGCAGTGACTCGAGCGGCACAGGGGAGCCTAACTATGGCTACACCTTC.

The chain links TRBV19 to TRBJ2-1; D not certain. The V gene lost 3 bases and the J gene lost 5 bases, with 11 bases spanning the gap. This CDR3 region has 14 residues. Looked up from germline, CDR1 is LNHDA and CDR2 is SQIVND (reference sequence). The CDR3 loop reads CASSIRVPNNEQFF. CDR3 nucleotides: TGTGCCAGTAGTATCAGAGTACCAAACAATGAGCAGTTCTTC.

The table lists this clone with a few counts. CDR3 coding DNA: TGTGCCAGTAGTATGGGCGGGAGGGGAGAGACCCAGTACTTC. Translation: CASSMGGRGETQYF. The V and J genes are TRBV19 and TRBJ2-5; 9 bases align to TRBD2. Germline lookup yields CDR1 LNHDA and CDR2 SQIVND (reference sequence). V trimming: 3 bases; J trimming: 4 bases; junction bases outside the gene matches: 3. This CDR3 has 14 residues.

J is TRBJ1-2 and V is TRBV2; unclear D gene. The V gene lost 5 bases and the J gene lost 10 bases, with 14 bases spanning the gap. There are 12 residues in the CDR3. Germline loops: CDR1 SNHLY, CDR2 FYNNEI. CDR3 DNA: TGTGCCAGCAGTACTGACGGGCTTGCCTACACCTTC. It codes for CASSTDGLAYTF.

DNA of the CDR3: TGTGCCACCGTCGACAGGGGGAATCAGCCCCAGCATTTT. Protein sequence: CATVDRGNQPQHF. This sequence joins TRBV19 and TRBJ1-5, with 9 bases identical to TRBD1. The length of the CDR3 is 13 residues. Germline values: CDR1 LNHDA, CDR2 SQIVND (reference sequence). With 10 bases clipped from V and 4 bases from J, the junction kept 5 bases outside the gene matches.

This chain joins TRBV30 and TRBJ2-3; 10 bases fit TRBD2. The CDR3 covers 15 residues. Per the germline V gene, CDR1 is GTSNPN and CDR2 is SVGIG (reference sequence). V shed 3 bases and J 6 bases; nucleotides not matched to a gene: 9. The CDR3 is CAWSTLAGGQDTQYF. CDR3 coding DNA: TGTGCCTGGAGCACTTTAGCGGGGGGTCAGGATACGCAGTATTTT.

V gene TRBV11-2 combines with J gene TRBJ2-7, with a possible D match to TRBD1 (5 bases). V was cut by 5 bases and J by 2 bases, with 13 bases left in between. CDR1 and CDR2 (germline): SGHAT, FQNNGV. This CDR3 comprises 14 residues. In nucleotides, the CDR3 is TGTGCCAGCAGCCCGTGGGGCGGCGCCTACGAGCAGTACTTC. It encodes CASSPWGGAYEQYF.

The V call is TRBV19, the J call TRBJ2-4, with TRBD2 identical over 8 bases. With 10 bases clipped from V and 8 bases from J, the junction kept 7 bases outside the gene matches. This CDR3 is built from 12 residues. Germline V gives CDR1 LNHDA, CDR2 SQIVND (reference sequence). CDR3 DNA: TGTGCCACGGGGAGCGGGGGAGACATTCAGTACTTC. Its translation is CATGSGGDIQYF.

This clone is medium-sized within its sample. The CDR3 region is CASSEGTGGYEQYF. In nucleotides, the CDR3 is TGTGCCAGCAGTGAGGGGACAGGGGGCTACGAGCAGTACTTC. The rearrangement uses TRBV6-1 and TRBJ2-7; 11 bases are shared with TRBD1. Germline trimming cut 3 bases from V and 3 bases from J; bases unmatched to any gene: 1. The CDR3 is 14 residues long. Per the germline V gene, CDR1 is MNHNS and CDR2 is SASEGT.

The chain joins TRBV7-3 to TRBJ1-1; D remains unclear. Looked up from germline, CDR1 is SGHTA and CDR2 is FQGTGA. This CDR3 comprises 14 residues. The V end was cut by 2 bases, the J end by 0 bases, with 7 bases between. The CDR3 protein is CASSLLGLNTEAFF. In DNA form, the CDR3 reads TGTGCCAGCAGCTTACTAGGCTTGAACACTGAAGCTTTCTTT.

V usage is TRBV7-6 and J usage is TRBJ1-3; D may be TRBD1 (5 bases). CDR1 is SGHVS and CDR2 is FNYEAQ in the germline V gene. The CDR3 is 16 residues long. The V end was cut by 3 bases, the J end by 5 bases, with 17 bases between. The CDR3 loop reads CASSLGNLGARNTIYF. The CDR3 DNA reads as TGTGCCAGCAGCTTGGGGAATCTTGGGGCCAGAAACACCATATATTTT.